The present T cell receptor (beta chain) was sequenced within a study of blood T cell repertoires in COVID-19. In the study overall: The analysed material was cDNA or gDNA that came from T cells, B-cell-depleted T cells, or PBMCs.

The protocol was immunoSEQ multiplex PCR, while the TCRdb copy is restricted to in-frame clones and leaves out a portion. The table includes some 40,000 clones, 80% to 90% detected once. Germline V gene data show CDR1 as MDHEN and CDR2 as SYDVKM. V was shortened by 6 bases and J by 4 bases, with 16 bases between the two germline ends. There are 15 residues in the CDR3. V is TRBV28 and J is TRBJ1-3; D remains unclear. The receptor was isolated from an older man with acute or convalescent COVID-19. The source material was peripheral blood. The DNA for the CDR3 is TGTGCCAGCAGCTTGGGAGGGCAGCAGGGAAACACCATATATTTT. Encoded protein: CASSLGGQQGNTIYF.